The 30 T cell receptor beta chains below come from one sample, sequenced in a study of blood T cell repertoires in COVID-19 (dated by TCRdb to the early 2020s). The library was made by the immunoSEQ multiplex PCR assay. TCRdb holds this immuneACCESS table with in-frame rearrangements only. Some clones are missing; in checked studies, unresolved V genes explain under half, and the rest has no known cause. The sample profile shows some 170,000 clones; about three quarters of them were found once. The top ten clonotypes cover roughly 2.8% of the sample. The sequenced material came from peripheral blood. Receptor source: a man between 70 and 80 years old with acute or convalescent COVID-19.

This chain links TRBV25-1 with TRBJ2-5; D is ambiguous. The CDR3 contains 11 residues. V was pared by 3 bases and J by 7 bases, with 6 bases between. The germline V gene encodes CDR1 MGHDK and CDR2 SYGVNS. The CDR3 here is CASSDFRTQYF. The CDR3 coding sequence is TGTGCCAGCAGTGATTTTAGGACCCAGTACTTC.

The rearrangement links TRBV10-1 to TRBJ1-1, with 8 bases that match TRBD1. The V and J ends lost 3 bases and 6 bases, in that order; junction bases with no gene match: 6. CDR3 length: 14 residues. Germline CDR1 and CDR2: WNHNN and SYGVQD (reference sequence). CDR3 DNA: TGCGCCAGCAGTGAACCAGGGGGCGTCGCTGAAGCTTTCTTT. It is translated as CASSEPGGVAEAFF.

The rearrangement joins TRBV4-2 to TRBJ2-5; 11 bases agree with TRBD2. V shed 4 bases, J shed 5 bases, and the junction held 15 bases outside the gene matches. The CDR3 covers 18 residues. CDR1 is LGHNA and CDR2 is YNFKEQ in the germline V gene. The CDR3 is CASSPEGQVAGGLETQYF. As DNA, the CDR3 is TGTGCCAGCAGCCCCGAGGGTCAAGTAGCGGGGGGGCTGGAGACCCAGTACTTC.

The V and J genes are TRBV9 and TRBJ2-7, with a weak D call TRBD1 (6 bases). Germline values: CDR1 SGDLS, CDR2 YYNGEE. This CDR3 contains 13 residues. V was cut by 0 bases and J by 6 bases, with 10 bases left in between. Here the CDR3 reads CASSVEQGGEQYF. In DNA, the CDR3 is TGTGCCAGCAGCGTAGAACAAGGGGGCGAGCAGTACTTC.

The gene calls are TRBV6-1 and TRBJ2-7; no reliable D call. V was pared by 3 bases and J by 2 bases, with 8 bases between. Germline V gene lookup returns CDR1 MNHNS and CDR2 SASEGT. The length of the CDR3 is 13 residues. The CDR3 nucleotides read TGTGCCAGCAGTGAGTTCACAGCCTACGAGCAGTACTTC. This codes for CASSEFTAYEQYF.

The chain recombines TRBV5-4 with TRBJ2-4; 7 bases fit TRBD2. This CDR3 comprises 15 residues. The germline V gene has CDR1 SGHNT and CDR2 YYREEE (reference sequence). Unmatched junction bases numbered 3, after V lost 3 bases and J lost 0 bases. The CDR3, as DNA: TGTGCCAGCAGCTCTAGCGGTCTAGCCAAAAACATTCAGTACTTC. Its translation is CASSSSGLAKNIQYF.

This clone was picked up one time. The rearrangement links TRBV19 to TRBJ1-1; TRBD1 matches 8 bases. CDR3 length: 14 amino acids. The germline V gene has CDR1 LNHDA and CDR2 SQIVND (reference sequence). V lost 3 bases and J lost 1; bases outside the gene matches: 1. The DNA of the CDR3 is TGTGCCAGTAGTATCAGGGGGCAGAACACTGAAGCTTTCTTT. Protein sequence: CASSIRGQNTEAFF.

V and J are TRBV5-1 and TRBJ2-5; 7 bases match TRBD1. The V gene end was trimmed by 0 bases and the J gene end by 2 bases; junction bases not matched to a gene: 4. The CDR3 loop spans 15 amino acids. CDR1 is SGHRS and CDR2 is YFSETQ in the germline V gene. CDR3 in amino acids: CASSLGQGNQETQYF. The CDR3 DNA is TGCGCCAGCAGCTTGGGACAGGGAAATCAAGAGACCCAGTACTTC. The entire variable domain, with the rest obtained from reference TRBV5-1 and TRBJ2-5, is as follows: KAGVTQTPRYLIKTRGQQVTLSCSPISGHRSVSWYQQTPGQGLQFLFEYFSETQRNKGNFPGRFSGRQFSNSRSEMNVSTLELGDSALYLCASSLGQGNQETQYFGPGTRLLVL.

The J gene is TRBJ2-2, the V gene TRBV7-8; 15 bases map to TRBD2. The V and J ends lost 1 base and 1 base, in that order; junction bases with no gene match: 4. This CDR3 spans 19 amino acids. The germline CDR1 and CDR2 sequences are SGHVS and FQNEAQ. CDR3: CASSLGTSGRALNTGELFF. The CDR3 bases are TGTGCCAGCAGCTTAGGGACTAGCGGGAGGGCCCTGAACACCGGGGAGCTGTTTTTT.

This chain links TRBV27 with TRBJ1-1, with D maybe TRBD1 (6 bases). Looked up from germline, CDR1 is MNHEY and CDR2 is SMNVEV (reference sequence). Trimming took 4 bases from V and 1 from J, leaving 13 bases between them. CDR3 length: 15 amino acids. As DNA, the CDR3 is TGTGCCAGCAGTTCCTCGGGACACAAGAACACTGAAGCTTTCTTT. This gives the protein CASSSSGHKNTEAFF.

The CDR3 sequence is CASSPPGTGSTEAFF. The CDR3 DNA sequence: TGTGCCAGTAGTCCCCCCGGGACAGGCTCGACTGAAGCTTTCTTT. The J gene is TRBJ1-1, the V gene TRBV19; 8 nucleotides match TRBD1. The CDR3 totals 15 residues. Germline values: CDR1 LNHDA, CDR2 SQIVND (reference sequence). Unmatched junction bases numbered 10, after V lost 5 bases and J lost 5 bases. Supplemented by reference TRBV19 and TRBJ1-1, the full variable domain reads DGGITQSPKYLFRKEGQNVTLSCEQNLNHDAMYWYRQDPGQGLRLIYYSQIVNDFQKGDIAEGYSVSREKKESFPLTVTSAQKNPTAFYLCASSPPGTGSTEAFFGQGTRLTVV.

The CDR3 region has the DNA TGTGCCAGCAGTTATCTTCAGGGGACGGAGGGCTACACCTTC. Encoded protein: CASSYLQGTEGYTF. The genes are TRBV6-5 and TRBJ1-2; TRBD1 might be the D (6 bases). CDR3 length: 14 amino acids. Deletions cut 3 bases from V and 8 bases from J, with 16 bases between. CDR1 and CDR2 from the germline V gene are MNHEY and SVGAGI.

The sample holds a few counts of this clone. The rearrangement uses TRBV2 and TRBJ2-7; perhaps TRBD2 as D (5 bases). V was pared by 3 bases and J by 2 bases, with 17 bases between. CDR3 size: 16 residues. Per germline, CDR1 SNHLY and CDR2 FYNNEI. The CDR3 protein is CASSDLAWRATYEQYF. The CDR3, as DNA: TGTGCCAGCAGTGACCTGGCCTGGCGGGCAACCTACGAGCAGTACTTC.

This clone was counted a single time. The genes are TRBV11-2 and TRBJ2-3, with 16 bases fitting TRBD2. The CDR3 spans 18 residues. Germline V gives CDR1 SGHAT, CDR2 FQNNGV. V was clipped by 4 bases and J by 2 bases; unmatched bases: 6. The DNA of the CDR3 is TGTGCCAGCAGCTCGGGACTAGCGGGAGGGCTCGTCACAGATACGCAGTATTTT. It encodes CASSSGLAGGLVTDTQYF.

This chain links TRBV14 with TRBJ2-3; D unclear. Germline V gene data show CDR1 as SGHDN and CDR2 as FVKESK. CDR3 size: 15 residues. V dropped 4 bases and J dropped 1 base, with 12 bases sitting between them. The CDR3 region has the DNA TGTGCCAGCAGCCGAGGCCTAGGAGGCACAGATACGCAGTATTTT. It encodes CASSRGLGGTDTQYF.

This chain joins TRBV4-3 and TRBJ2-2, with 9 nucleotides matching TRBD2. Trimming removed 2 bases from V and 3 bases from J; junction bases left unmatched: 13. This CDR3 region has 19 residues. CDR1 is LGHNA, CDR2 YSLEER, per germline. Here the CDR3 reads CASSQSPPAGGLDTGELFF. The CDR3 DNA reads as TGCGCCAGCAGCCAATCTCCCCCAGCGGGAGGATTAGACACCGGGGAGCTGTTTTTT.

The chain combines TRBV28 with TRBJ2-7; perhaps TRBD2 as D (5 bases). This CDR3 is 14 amino acids long. Trimming removed 8 bases from V and 3 bases from J, with 17 bases in between. In germline, CDR1 is MDHEN, CDR2 SYDVKM. CDR3 in amino acids: CASRPRTLVYEQYF. The CDR3 coding sequence is TGTGCCAGCCGTCCGCGGACTCTAGTCTACGAGCAGTACTTC.

The J gene is TRBJ2-5, the V gene TRBV7-8, with 7 bases that match TRBD1. The V gene end was trimmed by 2 bases and the J gene end by 2 bases; junction bases not matched to a gene: 5. Germline CDR1 reads SGHVS; CDR2 reads FQNEAQ. CDR3 length: 15 residues. In nucleotides, the CDR3 is TGTGCCAGCAGCTTAATGACAGGGCCTCAAGAGACCCAGTACTTC. This sequence encodes CASSLMTGPQETQYF.

In this sample, this clone turned up a few times. The rearrangement links TRBV7-2 to TRBJ2-4; 12 nucleotides match TRBD2. V lost 2 bases and J lost 0; bases outside the gene matches: 2. Germline V gene sequence: CDR1 SGHTA, CDR2 FQGNSA. The CDR3 contains 17 residues. CDR3 sequence: CASSLRTSGVAKNIQYF. The CDR3 DNA follows: TGTGCCAGCAGCTTACGGACTAGCGGGGTAGCCAAAAACATTCAGTACTTC.

This clone appeared a single time. The V call is TRBV6-5, the J call TRBJ2-3; TRBD2 might be the D (5 bases). CDR3 length: 14 residues. Germline V gives CDR1 MNHEY, CDR2 SVGAGI. V gave up 8 bases and J gave up 4 bases, with 16 bases separating them. CDR3 in DNA: TGTGCCAGCTCCCGGGGTTTATATTCAGATACGCAGTATTTT. Its translation is CASSRGLYSDTQYF.

The V and J genes are TRBV2 and TRBJ1-5, with TRBD1 as a possible D gene (6 bases). The V gene lost 6 bases and the J gene lost 4 bases, with 10 bases spanning the gap. The CDR3 covers 13 residues. Germline V gives CDR1 SNHLY, CDR2 FYNNEI. This chain's CDR3 is CASRQGLNQPQHF. DNA of the CDR3: TGTGCCAGCAGACAGGGCTTGAATCAGCCCCAGCATTTT.

This clone was counted between two and nine times. The chain employs TRBV6-5 and TRBJ2-3; D gene ambiguous. This CDR3 spans 11 amino acids. Trimming shortened V by 4 bases and J by 6 bases, and 5 bases separated the two germline ends. Germline loops: CDR1 MNHEY, CDR2 SVGAGI. CDR3 DNA sequence: TGTGCCAGCAGTTCTGTTGATACGCAGTATTTT. Protein sequence: CASSSVDTQYF.

CDR3: CATSRDLASGPYEQYF. As DNA, the CDR3 is TGTGCCACCAGCAGAGATTTGGCTAGCGGTCCCTACGAGCAGTACTTC. The chain recombines TRBV15 with TRBJ2-7; TRBD2 matches 7 bases. CDR1 is LNHNV, CDR2 YYDKDF, per germline (reference sequence). J gave up 2 bases and V 0 bases, and 7 bases lay outside the gene matches. There are 16 residues in the CDR3.

This chain joins TRBV5-1 and TRBJ1-3; D call uncertain. This CDR3 is 14 amino acids long. Per the germline V gene, CDR1 is SGHRS and CDR2 is YFSETQ. V was trimmed by 7 bases and J by 0 bases, leaving 11 bases between them. DNA for the CDR3: TGCGCCAGCCAGTCGGGAAACTCTGGAAACACCATATATTTT. As protein: CASQSGNSGNTIYF.

The rearrangement links TRBV5-1 to TRBJ1-4, with TRBD1 matching 8 bases. V was clipped by 3 bases and J by 7 bases; unmatched bases: 11. CDR1 and CDR2 from the germline V gene are SGHRS and YFSETQ. The CDR3 contains 16 residues. The CDR3: CASSSETQGASEKLFF. The CDR3 DNA is TGCGCCAGCAGCTCGGAAACCCAGGGGGCGAGTGAAAAACTGTTTTTT. The variable domain in full, completed from reference TRBV5-1 and TRBJ1-4, reads KAGVTQTPRYLIKTRGQQVTLSCSPISGHRSVSWYQQTPGQGLQFLFEYFSETQRNKGNFPGRFSGRQFSNSRSEMNVSTLELGDSALYLCASSSETQGASEKLFFGSGTQLSVL.

In the case of this clone: Other DNA sequences within the sample encode an identical CDR3. J is TRBJ2-5 and V is TRBV5-1, with 13 bases aligning to TRBD2. V lost 0 bases, J lost 5 bases, and 7 bases stayed unmatched. The CDR3 is 17 amino acids. Germline V lookup: CDR1 SGHRS, CDR2 YFSETQ. This chain's CDR3 is CASSLVLAGGPGETQYF. CDR3 in DNA: TGCGCCAGCAGCTTGGTACTAGCGGGAGGGCCAGGTGAGACCCAGTACTTC.

This chain uses TRBV25-1 with TRBJ2-2; TRBD2 might be the D (5 bases). The CDR3 totals 16 residues. The V end lost 2 bases, the J end lost 0 bases, and 10 bases lay between the germline ends. Germline V lookup: CDR1 MGHDK, CDR2 SYGVNS. CDR3 nucleotides: TGTGCCAGCAGTGAAAAATGGGGAGCGAACACCGGGGAGCTGTTTTTT. Its translation: CASSEKWGANTGELFF.

This CDR3 is CSVEGKGTSTDTQYF. The CDR3 nucleotides read TGCAGCGTTGAGGGAAAGGGGACTAGCACAGATACGCAGTATTTT. The chain links TRBV29-1 to TRBJ2-3; D may be TRBD2 (6 bases). The V end lost 3 bases, the J end lost 0 bases, and 13 bases lay between the germline ends. Germline V gene sequence: CDR1 SQVTM, CDR2 ANQGSEA. The CDR3 loop spans 15 amino acids.

This sequence joins TRBV6-1 and TRBJ2-7; TRBD1 aligns across 9 bases. Per germline, CDR1 MNHNS and CDR2 SASEGT. This CDR3 spans 14 amino acids. The V and J ends lost 5 bases and 1 base, in that order; junction bases with no gene match: 3. The CDR3 nucleotides are TGTGCCAGCAGTCGGGGGACAGGGTCCTACGAGCAGTACTTC. Translated, it gives CASSRGTGSYEQYF.

This clone was seen more than once but under ten times. The CDR3 bases are TGTGCCAGCTCACCAGTTACGGGACAGGGTATTGAAGCTTTCTTT. This translates into CASSPVTGQGIEAFF. The rearrangement joins TRBV18 to TRBJ1-1; the match to TRBD1 covers 9 bases. CDR3 size: 15 residues. Germline lookup yields CDR1 KGHSH and CDR2 LQKENI. J lost 7 bases, V lost 2 bases, and 8 bases had no gene match.